One and the same sample provided the 3 T cell receptor beta chains below, sequenced in a study of radiotherapy plus CTLA-4 blockade in lung cancer. The method was immunoSEQ multiplex PCR; TCRdb's version includes in-frame clones alone and lacks a portion of them. The sample holds 50,000 to 60,000 clones, approximately 82% seen once. The source material was peripheral blood, sampled from a patient treated with radiotherapy plus ipilimumab. The receptors stem from a human donor with non-small cell lung cancer whose response to radiotherapy plus ipilimumab could not be evaluated.

The V call is TRBV20-1, the J call TRBJ1-1; possible D gene TRBD1, 6 bases. In germline, CDR1 is DFQATT, CDR2 SNEGSKA (reference sequence). The V end lost 3 bases, the J end lost 9 bases, and 11 bases lay between the germline ends. The CDR3 is 11 amino acids. Here the CDR3 reads CSASFTGQAFF. The DNA for the CDR3 is TGCAGTGCTAGCTTTACAGGGCAAGCTTTCTTT.

This clone was seen a handful of times. The chain carries TRBV11-2 and TRBJ2-1, with D hard to call. The V gene's germline CDR1 is SGHAT and CDR2 FQNNGV. The CDR3 extends over 11 amino acids. V gave up 5 bases and J gave up 5 bases, with 4 bases separating them. The CDR3 nucleotides read TGTGCCAGCAGCCCTCACAATGAGCAGTTCTTC. Translated: CASSPHNEQFF.

This chain uses TRBV7-8 with TRBJ1-1; 7 bases are a match to TRBD1. The CDR3 runs to 18 residues. V was clipped by 3 bases and J by 0 bases; unmatched bases: 13. Germline assignment: CDR1 SGHVS and CDR2 FQNEAQ. The CDR3 loop is CASSFPLTGAPMNTEAFF. The CDR3 coding sequence is TGTGCCAGCAGCTTCCCATTAACAGGGGCCCCGATGAACACTGAAGCTTTCTTT.